This T cell receptor beta chain was observed in a study of shared clonotypes between healthy human individuals. Every unsorted PBMC PCR replicate was loaded with about 300 ng DNA, roughly 30,000 T cell genomes. Some clones are missing from TCRdb's copy, which holds only in-frame ones; the method was immunoSEQ multiplex PCR. The sample has about 490,000 clones; around 80% are singletons. This CDR3 has 16 amino acids. V gave up 2 bases and J gave up 4 bases; unmatched junction bases: 10. CDR1 is SEHNR, CDR2 FQNEAQ, per germline (reference sequence). The source material was PBMCs. The TCR comes from a woman aged 35 to 49 in good health. Some clones in this sample may be carry-over from other donors' samples. V is TRBV7-9 and J is TRBJ1-1, with 7 positions matching TRBD1. CDR3 DNA: TGTGCCAGCAGCTTATTAGCCCAGGGGGGGGGCACTGAAGCTTTCTTT. Its translation: CASSLLAQGGGTEAFF. The full variable domain, rest sourced from reference TRBV7-9 and TRBJ1-1, is DTGVSQNPRHKITKRGQNVTFRCDPISEHNRLYWYRQTLGQGPEFLTYFQNEAQLEKSRLLSDRFSAERPKGSFSTLEIQRTEQGDSAMYLCASSLLAQGGGTEAFFGQGTRLTVV.